The source of this T cell receptor beta chain is a study of cytomegalovirus exposure and HLA in healthy donors. This CDR3 is 16 amino acids long. CDR1 SEHNR and CDR2 FQNEAQ come from the germline V gene (reference sequence). The ends were cut back, 0 bases at V and 5 bases at J, with 16 bases in the middle. The primer mix had 60 Vbeta and 13 Jbeta primers. Assay used: immunoSEQ multiplex PCR; TCRdb lists only in-frame clones, some missing. Of roughly 130,000 clones in the sample, about three fifths were seen once. This chain joins TRBV7-9 and TRBJ1-1; D uncertain. Sample: PBMCs. The clonotype was recovered from a male donor in good health and CMV-seronegative. DNA of the CDR3: TGTGCCAGCAGCTTAGCGGGAACAGATGGGAGGACTGAAGCTTTCTTT. This codes for CASSLAGTDGRTEAFF.